The T cell receptor (beta chain) under discussion was sequenced for a study of PD-L1 blockade in urothelial cancer. Study outcomes and limitations: Below-median blood TCR clonality before treatment forecast better survival.

The assay was immunoSEQ multiplex PCR, and TCRdb's table has in-frame clones only and misses some. The data show roughly 63,000 clones, 81% seen once. Time point defined: pretreatment peripheral blood. The cohort comprised individuals with locally advanced or metastatic urothelial carcinoma. The number of samples from each patient was between 1 and 8, taken pretreatment and on-treatment. A few counts support this clone. Its antigen is unidentified. Germline-derived CDR1 and CDR2 are MDHEN and SYDVKM. The CDR3 length is 12 residues. Deletions cut 2 bases from V and 8 bases from J, with 9 bases between. The rearrangement links TRBV28 to TRBJ1-2; D uncertain. The origin of this receptor is a man aged 65-85 years with urothelial cancer. Material: PBMCs, obtained around atezolizumab (anti-PD-L1) treatment. CDR3 sequence (DNA): TGTGCCAGCAGTTTAGAGGGTTACGGCTACACCTTC. Translation: CASSLEGYGYTF.